One and the same sample provided the 2 T cell receptor beta chains below, sequenced in a study of post-analysis software for immune sequencing data. Notes on the study in general: The five TRBV segments detected at higher frequency in patients than in controls included TRBV5-6, TRBV5-1 and TRBV20-1.

Tagging with unique molecular identifiers was a feature of the TCR beta cDNA libraries. MiXCR was run by TCRdb on the PCR reads, yielding one entry per CDR3 protein. Here the sample spans about 380,000 distinct CDR3 sequences, around 37% being singletons. These receptors have no identified antigens. The material sequenced was blood. Every receptor here comes from a girl aged 10 to 17 with multiple sclerosis.

The chain couples TRBV5-1 to TRBJ2-3, with a tentative D call TRBD1 (5 bases). Trimming pared 2 bases from V and 3 bases from J, leaving 13 bases between. Germline V gene sequence: CDR1 SGHRS, CDR2 YFSETQ. The CDR3 extends over 15 amino acids. The CDR3 region is CASSLGSTGTDTQYF. The CDR3 DNA follows: TGCGCCAGCAGCTTAGGGTCAACAGGAACAGATACGCAGTATTTT.

This clonotype was recorded many times. The chain carries TRBV7-9 and TRBJ2-5; D is unresolved. Trimming left V 5 bases short and J 2 bases short, with 12 bases between. The CDR3 runs to 14 residues. Germline V lookup: CDR1 SEHNR, CDR2 FQNEAQ (reference sequence). CDR3 nucleotides: TGTGCCAGCAGCCCCAGAGACGGACAAGAGACCCAGTACTTC. It translates to CASSPRDGQETQYF.